What follows are 10 T cell receptor beta chains derived from one specimen sequenced in a study of shared clonotypes between healthy human individuals. Naive CD8 cells lacked CD45RO and underwent positive selection for CCR7, leaving out terminally differentiated effector memory CD45RA+ cells. Repertoires were generated with immunoSEQ multiplex PCR, while TCRdb's copy carries only in-frame clones and drops some. The table shows roughly 570,000 clones, with roughly 98% occurring only once. Sequenced material: naive CD8+ T cells sorted from blood. Receptor source: a man younger than 45 in good health.

CDR3 residues: CASSVDTGSSYNEQFF. In DNA, the CDR3 is TGTGCCAGCAGCGTAGATACGGGTAGCTCCTACAATGAGCAGTTCTTC. The gene calls are TRBV9 and TRBJ2-1; D uncertain. Looked up from germline, CDR1 is SGDLS and CDR2 is YYNGEE. This CDR3 comprises 16 residues. V lost 0 bases and J lost 0, with 10 bases in between.

The V and J genes are TRBV4-1 and TRBJ2-3; 11 bases match TRBD1. Per germline, CDR1 MGHRA and CDR2 YSYEKL. V dropped 3 bases and J dropped 3; count of bases not matched to a gene: 2. This CDR3 region has 15 residues. The CDR3 sequence: CASSHGQGATDTQYF. CDR3 bases: TGCGCCAGCAGCCATGGACAGGGGGCAACAGATACGCAGTATTTT.

This chain joins TRBV7-2 and TRBJ2-1, with D tentatively TRBD2 (6 bases). Trimming removed 3 bases at V and 10 bases at J, with 13 bases between. The CDR3 has 13 residues. CDR1 and CDR2 from the germline V gene are SGHTA and FQGNSA. DNA for the CDR3: TGTGCCAGCAGCTTTGCTGCGGGGAACGAGCAGTTCTTC. It codes for CASSFAAGNEQFF.

The rearrangement uses TRBV27 and TRBJ2-1; 7 positions match TRBD2. V dropped 5 bases and J dropped 0; count of bases not matched to a gene: 1. Germline CDR1 reads MNHEY; CDR2 reads SMNVEV (reference sequence). The CDR3 is 14 residues long. This CDR3 is CASSLAVSYNEQFF. The CDR3 DNA follows: TGTGCCAGCAGTCTAGCGGTCTCCTACAATGAGCAGTTCTTC.

The rearrangement links TRBV7-8 to TRBJ2-7; TRBD1 agrees at 8 bases. Losses at the gene ends were 1 base for V and 7 bases for J; bases not matched to a gene: 3. This CDR3 contains 13 residues. Germline V CDR1 and CDR2: SGHVS, FQNEAQ. The CDR3 nucleotides read TGTGCCAGCAGCTTAGGGACAGGGATAGAGCAGTACTTC. Translated: CASSLGTGIEQYF.

The chain couples TRBV7-6 to TRBJ2-2; D possibly matches TRBD1 or TRBD2 (5 bases each). The CDR3 has 17 residues. The germline CDR1 and CDR2 sequences are SGHVS and FNYEAQ. Between the trimmed V and J ends, which lost 1 base and 0 bases, there was a span of 12 bases. In nucleotides, the CDR3 is TGTGCCAGCAGCTTAGGATGGGGGACCGCGAACACCGGGGAGCTGTTTTTT. Translation gives CASSLGWGTANTGELFF.

V and J are TRBV18 and TRBJ2-1, with 8 bases identical to TRBD2. CDR3 length: 15 amino acids. Unmatched junction bases numbered 8, after V lost 5 bases and J lost 5 bases. Germline values: CDR1 KGHSH, CDR2 LQKENI. As DNA, the CDR3 is TGTGCCAGCTCAGGGACTAGTTGGATACACAATGAGCAGTTCTTC. It specifies CASSGTSWIHNEQFF.

The V call is TRBV28, the J call TRBJ1-2; D is unresolved. CDR1 and CDR2 (germline): MDHEN, SYDVKM. This CDR3 has 14 amino acids. Trimming cost V 3 bases and J 5 bases, with 13 bases left between them. DNA for the CDR3: TGTGCCAGCAGTTTGATCGGCAGCAGTTATGGCTACACCTTC. Translating it yields CASSLIGSSYGYTF.

The chain has TRBV6-1 and TRBJ1-2, with D hard to call. The CDR3 loop spans 16 amino acids. V was cut by 0 bases and J by 2 bases, with 13 bases left in between. The germline V gene encodes CDR1 MNHNS and CDR2 SASEGT. The CDR3 loop reads CASSEAPTDWNYGYTF. CDR3 nucleotides: TGTGCCAGCAGTGAAGCGCCAACGGACTGGAACTATGGCTACACCTTC.

The chain joins TRBV7-9 to TRBJ2-1; 10 bases match TRBD1. The germline CDR1 and CDR2 sequences are SEHNR and FQNEAQ (reference sequence). The V and J ends lost 8 bases and 6 bases, in that order; junction bases with no gene match: 7. The CDR3 runs to 14 residues. The CDR3 DNA is TGTGCCAGCCATCAGGACAGGGGGGTCAATGAGCAGTTCTTC. Protein product: CASHQDRGVNEQFF.